This T cell receptor (beta chain) derives from a study of blood T cell repertoires in COVID-19. Overall study: In each case, the material was cDNA or gDNA derived from T cells, B-cell-depleted T cells, or PBMCs.

Authors' analysis steps: Estimation of nucleated cell counts was performed using reference gene primer amplification. TCRdb's copy holds only in-frame clones and misses some; the assay was immunoSEQ multiplex PCR. V and J calls and clone size are copied from that table; D and trimming were computed from the DNA. The sample contains 30,000 to 35,000 clones, about 75% of which appear only once. The specimen was peripheral blood. The receptor comes from an elderly man with active or convalescent COVID-19.

In DNA form, the CDR3 reads TGTGCCAGCAGCCCAAGCGGACAGGGGGCTCATCAGCCCCAGCATTTT. It codes for CASSPSGQGAHQPQHF. The V and J genes are TRBV5-5 and TRBJ1-5, with 11 bases aligning to TRBD1. The germline V gene has CDR1 SGHKS and CDR2 YYEKEE (reference sequence). The CDR3 consists of 16 residues. Trimming removed 4 bases from V and 5 bases from J; junction bases left unmatched: 8.